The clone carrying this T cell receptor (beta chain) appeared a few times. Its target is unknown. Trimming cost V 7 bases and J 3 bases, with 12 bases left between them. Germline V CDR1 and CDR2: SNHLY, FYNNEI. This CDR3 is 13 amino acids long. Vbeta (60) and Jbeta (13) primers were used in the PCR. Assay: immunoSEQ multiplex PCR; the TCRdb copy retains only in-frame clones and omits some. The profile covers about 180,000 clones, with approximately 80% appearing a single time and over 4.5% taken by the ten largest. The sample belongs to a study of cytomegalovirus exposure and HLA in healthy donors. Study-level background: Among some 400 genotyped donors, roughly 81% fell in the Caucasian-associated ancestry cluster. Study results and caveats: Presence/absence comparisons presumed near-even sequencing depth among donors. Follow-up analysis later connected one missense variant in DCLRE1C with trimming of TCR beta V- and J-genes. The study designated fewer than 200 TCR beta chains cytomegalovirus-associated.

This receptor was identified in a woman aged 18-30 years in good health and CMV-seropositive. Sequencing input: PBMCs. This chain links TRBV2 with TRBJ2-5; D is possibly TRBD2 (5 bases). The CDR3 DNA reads TGTGCCAGCAACCAGCGGACCAAAGAGACCCAGTACTTC. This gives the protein CASNQRTKETQYF. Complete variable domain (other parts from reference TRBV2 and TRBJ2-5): EPEVTQTPSHQVTQMGQEVILRCVPISNHLYFYWYRQILGQKVEFLVSFYNNEISEKSEIFDDQFSVERPDGSNFTLKIRSTKLEDSAMYFCASNQRTKETQYFGPGTRLLVL.